This T cell receptor beta chain comes out of a study of blood T cell repertoires in COVID-19. TCRdb's copy holds only in-frame clones and misses some; the assay was immunoSEQ multiplex PCR. The sample consists of some 130,000 clones, about 72% of them appearing once. CDR1 is KGHSH, CDR2 LQKENI, per germline. The CDR3 runs 17 residues. V dropped 4 bases and J dropped 0 bases, with 16 bases sitting between them. The sequence was obtained from a man aged 55 to 70 who had recovered from COVID-19. V usage is TRBV18 and J usage is TRBJ1-5, with D tentatively TRBD1 (5 bases). Sequenced material: peripheral blood. The CDR3 spells CASSRFGDSPSNQPQHF. The DNA for the CDR3 is TGTGCCAGCTCACGATTTGGGGACTCACCTAGCAATCAGCCCCAGCATTTT.